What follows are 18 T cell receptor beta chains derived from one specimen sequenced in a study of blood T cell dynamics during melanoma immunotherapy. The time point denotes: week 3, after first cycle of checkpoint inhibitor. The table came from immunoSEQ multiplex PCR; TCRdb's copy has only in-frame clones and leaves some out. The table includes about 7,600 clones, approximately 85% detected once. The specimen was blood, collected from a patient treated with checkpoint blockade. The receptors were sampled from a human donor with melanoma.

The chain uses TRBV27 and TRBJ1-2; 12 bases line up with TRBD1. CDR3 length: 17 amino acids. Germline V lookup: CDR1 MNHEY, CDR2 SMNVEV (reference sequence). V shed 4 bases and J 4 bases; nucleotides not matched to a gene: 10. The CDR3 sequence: CASSSRDRGRRGYGYTF. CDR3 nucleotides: TGTGCCAGCAGTTCCCGGGACAGGGGGCGAAGGGGCTATGGCTACACCTTC.

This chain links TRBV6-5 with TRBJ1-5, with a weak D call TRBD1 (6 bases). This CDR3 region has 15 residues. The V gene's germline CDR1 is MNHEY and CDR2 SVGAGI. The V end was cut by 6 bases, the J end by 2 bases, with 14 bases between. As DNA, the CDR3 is TGTGCCAGCAGCCCTAGGGGGGGCGGCAATCAGCCCCAGCATTTT. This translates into CASSPRGGGNQPQHF.

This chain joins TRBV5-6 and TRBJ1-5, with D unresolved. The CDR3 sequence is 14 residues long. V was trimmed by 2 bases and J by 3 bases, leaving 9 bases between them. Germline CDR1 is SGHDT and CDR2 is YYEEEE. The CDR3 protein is CASSLWALNQPQHF. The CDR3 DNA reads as TGTGCCAGCAGCTTATGGGCCCTCAATCAGCCCCAGCATTTT.

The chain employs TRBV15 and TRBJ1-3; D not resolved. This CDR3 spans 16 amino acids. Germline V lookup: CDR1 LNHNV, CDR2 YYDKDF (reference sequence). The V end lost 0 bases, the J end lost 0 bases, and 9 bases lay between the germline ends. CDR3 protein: CATSRDLVLSGNTIYF. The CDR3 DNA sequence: TGTGCCACCAGCAGAGATCTGGTTCTCTCTGGAAACACCATATATTTT.

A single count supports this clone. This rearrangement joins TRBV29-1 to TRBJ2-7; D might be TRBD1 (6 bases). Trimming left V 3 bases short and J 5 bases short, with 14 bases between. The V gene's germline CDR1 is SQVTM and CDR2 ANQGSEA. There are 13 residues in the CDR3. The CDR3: CSVEVGPGDEQYF. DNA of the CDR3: TGCAGCGTTGAGGTCGGGCCAGGGGACGAGCAGTACTTC.

In DNA, the CDR3 is TGTGCCAGCAGCATCTCCGGGACATCGAGTGAAAAACTGTTTTTT. It is translated as CASSISGTSSEKLFF. J is TRBJ1-4 and V is TRBV9; maybe TRBD1 (6 bases). V was cut by 4 bases and J by 7 bases, with 17 bases left in between. CDR3 length equals 15 residues. Germline CDR1 and CDR2: SGDLS and YYNGEE.

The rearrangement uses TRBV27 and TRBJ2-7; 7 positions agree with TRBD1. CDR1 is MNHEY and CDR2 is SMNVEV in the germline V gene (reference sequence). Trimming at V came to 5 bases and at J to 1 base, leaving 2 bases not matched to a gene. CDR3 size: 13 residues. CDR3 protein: CASSKGASYEQYF. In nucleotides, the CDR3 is TGTGCCAGCAGTAAGGGGGCGTCCTACGAGCAGTACTTC.

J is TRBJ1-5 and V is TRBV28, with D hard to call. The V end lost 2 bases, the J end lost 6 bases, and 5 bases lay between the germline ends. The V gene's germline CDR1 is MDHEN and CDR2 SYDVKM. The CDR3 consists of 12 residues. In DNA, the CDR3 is TGTGCCAGCAGTTTACGGGGTCAGCCCCAGCATTTT. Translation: CASSLRGQPQHF. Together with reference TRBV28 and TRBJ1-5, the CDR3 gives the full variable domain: DVKVTQSSRYLVKRTGEKVFLECVQDMDHENMFWYRQDPGLGLRLIYFSYDVKMKEKGDIPEGYSVSREKKERFSLILESASTNQTSMYLCASSLRGQPQHFGDGTRLSIL.

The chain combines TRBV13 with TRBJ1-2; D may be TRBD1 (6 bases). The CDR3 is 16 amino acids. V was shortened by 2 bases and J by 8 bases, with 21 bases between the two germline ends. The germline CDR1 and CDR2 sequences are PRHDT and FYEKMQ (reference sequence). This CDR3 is CASSLLAGATGSGYTF. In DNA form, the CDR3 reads TGTGCCAGCAGCTTACTGGCGGGGGCAACAGGGAGCGGCTACACCTTC.

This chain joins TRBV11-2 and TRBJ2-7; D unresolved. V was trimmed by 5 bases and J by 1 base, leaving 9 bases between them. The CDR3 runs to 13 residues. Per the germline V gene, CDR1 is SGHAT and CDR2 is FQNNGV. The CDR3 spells CASSHGRSYEQYF. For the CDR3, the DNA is TGTGCCAGCAGCCATGGAAGATCCTACGAGCAGTACTTC. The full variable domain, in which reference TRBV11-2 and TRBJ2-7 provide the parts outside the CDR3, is EAGVAQSPRYKIIEKRQSVAFWCNPISGHATLYWYQQILGQGPKLLIQFQNNGVVDDSQLPKDRFSAERLKGVDSTLKIQPAKLEDSAVYLCASSHGRSYEQYFGPGTRLTVT.

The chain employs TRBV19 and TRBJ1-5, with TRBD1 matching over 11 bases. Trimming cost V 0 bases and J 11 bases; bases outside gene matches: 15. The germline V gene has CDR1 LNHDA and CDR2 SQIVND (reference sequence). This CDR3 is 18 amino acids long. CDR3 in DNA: TGTGCCAGTAGTATAGATCTGGACAGGGGGCGTCCATTGATGGCCCAGCATTTT. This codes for CASSIDLDRGRPLMAQHF.

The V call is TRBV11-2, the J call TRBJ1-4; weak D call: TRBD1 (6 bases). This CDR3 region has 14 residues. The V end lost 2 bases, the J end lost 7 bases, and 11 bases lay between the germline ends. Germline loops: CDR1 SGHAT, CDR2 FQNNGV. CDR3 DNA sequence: TGTGCCAGCAGCTTATCTGGAGGGGGTGAAAAACTGTTTTTT. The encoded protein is CASSLSGGGEKLFF.

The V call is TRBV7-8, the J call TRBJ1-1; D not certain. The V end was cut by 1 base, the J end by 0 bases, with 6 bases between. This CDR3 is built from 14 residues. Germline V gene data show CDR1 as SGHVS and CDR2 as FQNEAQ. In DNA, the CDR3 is TGTGCCAGCAGCTTAGGGATCATGAACACTGAAGCTTTCTTT. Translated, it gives CASSLGIMNTEAFF.

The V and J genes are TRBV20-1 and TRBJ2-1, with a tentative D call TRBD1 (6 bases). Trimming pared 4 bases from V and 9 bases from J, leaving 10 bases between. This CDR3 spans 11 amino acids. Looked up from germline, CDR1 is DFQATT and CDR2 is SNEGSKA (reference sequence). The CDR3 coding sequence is TGCAGTGCTAAGTCAGGGGCTGAGCAGTTCTTC. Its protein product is CSAKSGAEQFF.

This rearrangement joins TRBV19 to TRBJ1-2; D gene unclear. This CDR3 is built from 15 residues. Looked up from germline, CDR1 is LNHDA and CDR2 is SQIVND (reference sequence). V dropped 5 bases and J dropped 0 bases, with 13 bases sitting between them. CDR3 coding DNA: TGTGCCAGTAGTGCGGCCTCCGGGACTAACTATGGCTACACCTTC. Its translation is CASSAASGTNYGYTF.

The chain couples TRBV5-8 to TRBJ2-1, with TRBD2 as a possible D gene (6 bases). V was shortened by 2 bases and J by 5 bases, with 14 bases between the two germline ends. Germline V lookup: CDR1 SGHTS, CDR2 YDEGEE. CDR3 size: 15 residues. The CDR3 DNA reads TGTGCCAGCAGCTTCCTTAACATAGCGGACAATGAGCAGTTCTTC. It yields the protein CASSFLNIADNEQFF.

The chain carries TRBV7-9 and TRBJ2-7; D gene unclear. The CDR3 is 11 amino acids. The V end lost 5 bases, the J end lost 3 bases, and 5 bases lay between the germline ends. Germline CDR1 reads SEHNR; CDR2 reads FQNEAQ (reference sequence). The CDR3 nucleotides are TGTGCCAGCAGCGATGGCTACGAGCAGTACTTC. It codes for CASSDGYEQYF. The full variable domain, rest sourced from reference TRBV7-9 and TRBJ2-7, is DTGVSQNPRHKITKRGQNVTFRCDPISEHNRLYWYRQTLGQGPEFLTYFQNEAQLEKSRLLSDRFSAERPKGSFSTLEIQRTEQGDSAMYLCASSDGYEQYFGPGTRLTVT.

In DNA, the CDR3 is TGCAGCGTCTATTCGGACGGTTCTAATGAAAAACTGTTTTTT. Translated, it gives CSVYSDGSNEKLFF. The chain joins TRBV29-1 to TRBJ1-4; D unclear. Germline V lookup: CDR1 SQVTM, CDR2 ANQGSEA. V dropped 6 bases and J dropped 3 bases, with 14 bases sitting between them. This CDR3 region has 14 residues.